This TCR beta chain was observed in a study of post-analysis software for immune sequencing data. Study observations and caveats: The five TRBV segments detected at higher frequency in patients than in controls included TRBV5-6, TRBV5-1 and TRBV20-1.

Tagging with unique molecular identifiers was a feature of the TCR beta cDNA libraries. TCRdb reanalysed the PCR reads using MiXCR and keeps one entry per CDR3 protein. The sample shows roughly 600,000 distinct CDR3 sequences, 44% of them seen only once. This clonotype was seen a handful of times. What it binds is not known. V lost 5 bases to trimming and J lost 0 bases, with 7 bases between them. This CDR3 spans 13 amino acids. Sequences were obtained from blood. The J gene is TRBJ1-2, the V gene TRBV12-3 or TRBV12-4; D gene unclear. This sequence originates from a girl aged 10 to 17 with multiple sclerosis. CDR3 region: CASSSSSNYGYTF. CDR3 DNA: TGTGCCAGCAGTAGTAGTTCTAACTATGGCTACACCTTC.